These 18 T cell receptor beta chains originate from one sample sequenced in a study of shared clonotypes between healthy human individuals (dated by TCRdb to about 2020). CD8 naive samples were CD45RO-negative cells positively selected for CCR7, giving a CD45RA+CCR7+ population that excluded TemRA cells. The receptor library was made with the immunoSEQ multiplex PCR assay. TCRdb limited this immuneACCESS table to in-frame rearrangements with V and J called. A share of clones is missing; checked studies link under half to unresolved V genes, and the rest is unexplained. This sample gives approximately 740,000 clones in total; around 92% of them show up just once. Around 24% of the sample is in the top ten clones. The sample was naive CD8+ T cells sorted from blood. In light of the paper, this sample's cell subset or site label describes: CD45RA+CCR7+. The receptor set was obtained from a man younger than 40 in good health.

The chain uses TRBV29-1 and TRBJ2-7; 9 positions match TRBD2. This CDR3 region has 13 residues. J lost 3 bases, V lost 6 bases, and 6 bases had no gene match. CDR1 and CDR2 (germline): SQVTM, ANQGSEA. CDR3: CSVETSGDYEQYF. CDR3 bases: TGCAGCGTGGAGACTAGCGGAGACTACGAGCAGTACTTC.

The CDR3 DNA follows: TGTGCCAGCAGCCCGGGGGGGCGCGGAAGGAATGAGCAGTTCTTC. It translates to CASSPGGRGRNEQFF. V gene TRBV7-6 combines with J gene TRBJ2-1; 8 nucleotides line up with TRBD2. This CDR3 has 15 residues. In germline, CDR1 is SGHVS, CDR2 FNYEAQ. Unmatched junction bases numbered 10, after V lost 5 bases and J lost 7 bases.

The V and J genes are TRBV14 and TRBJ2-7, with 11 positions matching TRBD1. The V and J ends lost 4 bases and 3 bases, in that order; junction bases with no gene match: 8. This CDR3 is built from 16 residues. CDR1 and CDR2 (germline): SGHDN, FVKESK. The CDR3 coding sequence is TGTGCCAGCAGCCCCTCCCCCGGGACAGGGGGCTACGAGCAGTACTTC. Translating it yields CASSPSPGTGGYEQYF.

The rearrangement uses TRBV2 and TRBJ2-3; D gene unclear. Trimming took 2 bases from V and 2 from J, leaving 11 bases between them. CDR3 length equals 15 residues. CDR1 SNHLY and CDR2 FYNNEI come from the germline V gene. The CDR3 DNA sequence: TGTGCCAGCAGTGAAAGGGCCGGTCCCACAGATACGCAGTATTTT. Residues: CASSERAGPTDTQYF.

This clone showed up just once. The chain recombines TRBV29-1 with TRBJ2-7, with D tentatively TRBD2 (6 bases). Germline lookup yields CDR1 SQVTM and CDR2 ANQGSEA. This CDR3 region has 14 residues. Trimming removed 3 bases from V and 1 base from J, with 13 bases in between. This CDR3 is CSVDNSGESYEQYF. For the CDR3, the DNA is TGCAGCGTTGATAACTCGGGAGAGTCCTACGAGCAGTACTTC.

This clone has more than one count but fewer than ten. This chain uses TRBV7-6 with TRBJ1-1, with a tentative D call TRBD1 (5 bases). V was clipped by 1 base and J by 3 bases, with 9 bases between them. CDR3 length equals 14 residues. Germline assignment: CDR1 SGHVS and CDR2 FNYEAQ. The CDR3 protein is CASSLGGKDTEAFF. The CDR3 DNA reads TGTGCCAGCAGCTTAGGGGGCAAGGACACTGAAGCTTTCTTT.

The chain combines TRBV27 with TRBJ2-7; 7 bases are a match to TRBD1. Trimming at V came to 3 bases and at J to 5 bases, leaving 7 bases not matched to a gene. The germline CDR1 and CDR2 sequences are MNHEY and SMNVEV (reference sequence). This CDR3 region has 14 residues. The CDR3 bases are TGTGCCAGCAGTTTTTCTCGACAGGGAAACGAGCAGTACTTC. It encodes CASSFSRQGNEQYF.

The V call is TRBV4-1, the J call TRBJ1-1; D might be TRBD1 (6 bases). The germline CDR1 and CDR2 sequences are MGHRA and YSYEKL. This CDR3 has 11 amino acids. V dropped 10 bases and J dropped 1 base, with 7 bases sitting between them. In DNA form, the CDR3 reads TGCGCCACGACAGGGAACACTGAAGCTTTCTTT. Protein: CATTGNTEAFF.

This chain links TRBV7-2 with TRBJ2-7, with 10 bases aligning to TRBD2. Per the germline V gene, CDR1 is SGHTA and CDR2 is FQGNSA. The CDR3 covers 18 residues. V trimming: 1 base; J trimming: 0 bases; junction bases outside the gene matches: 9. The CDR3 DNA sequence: TGTGCCAGCAGCTTAGATCCCGGACTAGCGGAGAGCTCCTACGAGCAGTACTTC. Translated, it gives CASSLDPGLAESSYEQYF.

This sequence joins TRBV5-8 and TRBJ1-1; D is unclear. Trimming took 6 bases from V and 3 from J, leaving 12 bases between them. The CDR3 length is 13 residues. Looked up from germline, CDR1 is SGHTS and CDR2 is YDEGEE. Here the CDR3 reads CASNFLVDTEAFF. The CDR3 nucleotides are TGTGCCAGCAACTTCCTCGTGGACACTGAAGCTTTCTTT.

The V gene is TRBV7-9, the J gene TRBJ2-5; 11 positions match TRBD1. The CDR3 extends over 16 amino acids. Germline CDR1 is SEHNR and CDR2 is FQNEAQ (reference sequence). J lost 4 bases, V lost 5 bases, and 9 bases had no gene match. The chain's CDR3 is CASSRTRDRGIETQYF. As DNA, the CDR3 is TGTGCCAGCAGCCGAACTAGGGACAGGGGGATAGAGACCCAGTACTTC.

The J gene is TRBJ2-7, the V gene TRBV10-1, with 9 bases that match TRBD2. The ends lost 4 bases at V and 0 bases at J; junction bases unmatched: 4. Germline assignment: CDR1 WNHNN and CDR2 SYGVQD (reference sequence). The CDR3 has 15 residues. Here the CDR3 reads CASSAGLASSYEQYF. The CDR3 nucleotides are TGCGCCAGCAGTGCCGGACTAGCGAGCTCCTACGAGCAGTACTTC.

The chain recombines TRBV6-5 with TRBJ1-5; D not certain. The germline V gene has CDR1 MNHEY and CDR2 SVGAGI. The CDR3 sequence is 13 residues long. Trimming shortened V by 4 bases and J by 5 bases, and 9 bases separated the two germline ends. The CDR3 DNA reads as TGTGCCAGCAGTTCCGGACCCCATCAGCCCCAGCATTTT. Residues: CASSSGPHQPQHF.

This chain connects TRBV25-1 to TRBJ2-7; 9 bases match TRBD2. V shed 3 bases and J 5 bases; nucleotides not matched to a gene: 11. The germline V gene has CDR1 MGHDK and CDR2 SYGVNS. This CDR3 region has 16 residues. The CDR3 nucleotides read TGTGCCAGCAGTGAGGGGACTAGCCTTAGTAGCCACGAGCAGTACTTC. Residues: CASSEGTSLSSHEQYF.

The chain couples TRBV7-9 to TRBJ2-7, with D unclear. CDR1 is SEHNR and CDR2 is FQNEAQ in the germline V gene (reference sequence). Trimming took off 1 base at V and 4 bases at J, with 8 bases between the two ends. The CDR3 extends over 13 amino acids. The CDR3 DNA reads TGTGCCAGCAGCTTAGGACCTGATTACGAGCAGTACTTC. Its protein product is CASSLGPDYEQYF.

The CDR3 spells CASTWPGGDEQFF. The DNA of the CDR3 is TGTGCCAGCACCTGGCCGGGCGGGGATGAGCAGTTCTTC. This chain links TRBV11-2 with TRBJ2-1; D is possibly TRBD2 (6 bases). Trimming took 7 bases from V and 8 from J, leaving 15 bases between them. Germline values: CDR1 SGHAT, CDR2 FQNNGV. The CDR3 extends over 13 amino acids.

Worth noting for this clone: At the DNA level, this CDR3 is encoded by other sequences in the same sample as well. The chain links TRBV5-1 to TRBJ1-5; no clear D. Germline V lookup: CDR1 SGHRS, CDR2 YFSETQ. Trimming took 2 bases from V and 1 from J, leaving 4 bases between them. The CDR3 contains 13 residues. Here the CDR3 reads CASSLGSNQPQHF. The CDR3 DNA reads TGCGCCAGCAGCTTAGGGAGCAATCAGCCCCAGCATTTT. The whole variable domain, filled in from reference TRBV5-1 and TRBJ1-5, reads KAGVTQTPRYLIKTRGQQVTLSCSPISGHRSVSWYQQTPGQGLQFLFEYFSETQRNKGNFPGRFSGRQFSNSRSEMNVSTLELGDSALYLCASSLGSNQPQHFGDGTRLSIL.

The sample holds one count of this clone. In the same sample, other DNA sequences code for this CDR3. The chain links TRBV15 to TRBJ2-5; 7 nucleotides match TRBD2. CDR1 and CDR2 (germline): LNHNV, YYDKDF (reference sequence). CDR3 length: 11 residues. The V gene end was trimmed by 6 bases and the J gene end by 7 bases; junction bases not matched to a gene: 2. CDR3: CATSSGGTQYF. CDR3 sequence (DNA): TGTGCCACCAGTTCGGGGGGGACCCAGTACTTC.